This record looks at one T cell receptor (beta chain) sequence and its context. No DNA is shown, since the ends of the CDR3 on it are uncertain; the CDR3 is the one TCRdb lists. Counting both end residues, the CDR3 totals 13 amino acids. The germline CDR1 and CDR2 sequences are KGHSH and LQKENI. TCRdb keeps only in-frame clones here, not all; method: immunoSEQ multiplex PCR. The repertoire holds more than 30,000 clones, with around 85% as singletons. These data are taken from a study of CD4 T cells in relation to SARS-CoV-2 and coronaviruses. The clonotype comes from an adult with COVID-19. The chain is built from TRBV18 and TRBJ2-2; the D call in the table, TRBD2, was not verified against the DNA. Sequencing was carried out using memory CD4+ T cells from PBMCs. The CDR3: CASSPLRAGELFF.